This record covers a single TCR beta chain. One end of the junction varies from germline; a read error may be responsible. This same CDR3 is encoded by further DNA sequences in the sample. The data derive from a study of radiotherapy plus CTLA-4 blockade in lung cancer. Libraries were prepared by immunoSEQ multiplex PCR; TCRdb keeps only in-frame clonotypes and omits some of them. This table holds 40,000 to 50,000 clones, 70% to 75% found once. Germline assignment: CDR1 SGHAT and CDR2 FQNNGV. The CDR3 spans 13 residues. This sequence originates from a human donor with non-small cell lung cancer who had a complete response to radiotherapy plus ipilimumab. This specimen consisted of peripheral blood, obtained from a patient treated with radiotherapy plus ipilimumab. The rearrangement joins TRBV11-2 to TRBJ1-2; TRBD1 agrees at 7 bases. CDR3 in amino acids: CASSVGQLDGYTF. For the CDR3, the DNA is TGCGCCAGCAGCGTGGGACAGCTCGATGGCTACACCTTC.